The entry below describes one TCR beta chain. Generated by immunoSEQ multiplex PCR, the TCRdb table keeps only in-frame clones and is missing some. This table has 300,000 or so clones, around 90% appearing once. These data belong to a study of blood T cell repertoires in COVID-19. V was pared by 3 bases and J by 2 bases, with 14 bases between. This CDR3 has 15 amino acids. The V gene's germline CDR1 is MGHDK and CDR2 SYGVNS. This sequence was found in a woman in her twenties or thirties with COVID-19, enrolled during active disease. The sequenced material came from peripheral blood. This chain links TRBV25-1 with TRBJ2-7; D may be TRBD2 (6 bases). The CDR3 loop is CASSDPRGSAYEQYF. Written as DNA, the CDR3 is TGTGCCAGCAGTGACCCCCGGGGGAGTGCCTACGAGCAGTACTTC.